A selection of T cell receptor beta chains follows, all from one sample in a study of blood T cell repertoires in COVID-19. The data were produced by immunoSEQ multiplex PCR, yet TCRdb's version contains in-frame clones alone and is incomplete. Of more than 75,000 clones in the sample, more than 80% were seen once. The specimen sequenced was peripheral blood. The receptors originated from a man in his fifties with COVID-19, enrolled during active disease. CDR3s include the opening cysteine and the closing phenylalanine or tryptophan. A D gene is named only where the DNA matches it firmly. Rows may omit the clone size; those that give it use once, few, many or a size class.

>TRBD2|TRBJ2-1|TRBV6-6|NA
TGTGCCAGCAGCCTACTAGCGGGGGGGTACAATGAGCAGTTCTTC
CASSLLAGGYNEQFF
>NA|TRBJ2-3|TRBV19|once
TGTGCCAGTAGTAGCAACTTAAATACGCAGTATTTT
CASSSNLNTQYF
>NA|TRBJ2-2|TRBV27|NA
TGTGCCAGCAGTTCGCGGCCGTGGGCCGGGGAGCTGTTTTTT
CASSSRPWAGELFF
>TRBD2|TRBJ2-7|TRBV7-2|NA
TGTGCCAGCACACTAGCGGGGCGAGGGGAGCAGTACTTC
CASTLAGRGEQYF
>TRBD2|TRBJ2-5|TRBV2|NA
TGTGCCACACTAGCGGGACTACAAGAGACCCAGTACTTC
CATLAGLQETQYF
>NA|TRBJ1-4|TRBV7-2|NA
TGTGCCAGCAGCTTCTCAGGGAATGAAAAACTGTTTTTT
CASSFSGNEKLFF
>TRBD1|TRBJ1-5|TRBV9|NA
TGTGCCAGCAGCAGACAGGGGTACAATCAGCCCCAGCATTTT
CASSRQGYNQPQHF
>TRBD2|TRBJ2-3|TRBV7-9|NA
TGTGCCAGCAGCTGGGTGGGGGGGAGCACAGATACGCAGTATTTT
CASSWVGGSTDTQYF
>NA|TRBJ2-7|TRBV7-9|NA
TGTGCCAGCAGCATCCGTAGTTACGAGCAGTACTTC
CASSIRSYEQYF
>TRBD1|TRBJ1-5|TRBV5-5|few
TGTGCCAGCAGCTTGGGGACAGGGGGCTTTAGCAATCAGCCCCAGCATTTT
CASSLGTGGFSNQPQHF
>NA|TRBJ1-2|TRBV4-1|NA
TGCGCCAGCAGCCAGGCCCTCCGTCCGCGACAGGACTATGGCTACACCTTC
CASSQALRPRQDYGYTF
>NA|TRBJ1-1|TRBV7-4|NA
TGTGCCAGCAGCCAGGTCGCGGGGAACACTGAAGCTTTCTTT
CASSQVAGNTEAFF
>TRBD1|TRBJ1-1|TRBV6-5|NA
TGTGCCACTTATGGGACAGGGGGTACTGAAGCTTTCTTT
CATYGTGGTEAFF
>NA|TRBJ2-2|TRBV9|NA
TGTGCCACCTCACGGGTAGCAGCCGGGGAGCTGTTTTTT
CATSRVAAGELFF
>NA|TRBJ1-1|TRBV2|NA
TGTGCCAGCAAGTTCGAGGGGAACACTGAAGCTTTCTTT
CASKFEGNTEAFF
>NA|TRBJ2-2|TRBV5-1|NA
TGCGCCAGCAGCTTGGGGCAGGGGACCGGGGAGCTGTTTTTT
CASSLGQGTGELFF
>TRBD2|TRBJ2-1|TRBV29-1|NA
TGCAGCGTTGAAGAAGCGGGGGGGCGTGATGAGCAGTTCTTC
CSVEEAGGRDEQFF
>NA|TRBJ1-3|TRBV28|NA
TGTGCCAGCAGTTTATTCGGTCGGGCCAGGGTAGTAAACACCATATATTTT
CASSLFGRARVVNTIYF
>TRBD1|TRBJ1-2|TRBV10-1|NA
TGCGCCATCCCGACAGGGGACTATGGCTACACCTTC
CAIPTGDYGYTF
>NA|TRBJ1-5|TRBV4-2|few
TGTGCCAGCAGCCCCGAGGAGGGAACGAGAAATCAGCCCCAGCATTTT
CASSPEEGTRNQPQHF
>TRBD1|TRBJ1-1|TRBV7-6|NA
TGTGCCAGCAGCCCTCAGACAGGGGTCGGCACTGAAGCTTTCTTT
CASSPQTGVGTEAFF
>NA|TRBJ2-1|TRBV5-1|NA
TGCGCCAGCAGCTCGATGGACTATTATGAGCAGTTCTTC
CASSSMDYYEQFF
>TRBD1|TRBJ1-2|TRBV2|few
TGTGCCAGCAGGCCCAGGGGGCATCTTGGCTACACCTTC
CASRPRGHLGYTF
>TRBD2|TRBJ2-3|TRBV4-2|NA
TGTGCCAGCAGCCAAGACCAAGCGGGAGGTACGCAGTATTTT
CASSQDQAGGTQYF
>NA|TRBJ2-7|TRBV29-1|NA
TGCAGCGCCGCCGGAGGGGCCTACGAGCAGTACTTC
CSAAGGAYEQYF
>TRBD2|TRBJ2-5|TRBV27|NA
TGTGCCAGCAGTTGGAGCGGGGGGGCCTTGGAGACCCAGTACTTC
CASSWSGGALETQYF
>TRBD1|TRBJ2-5|TRBV10-3|NA
TGTGCCATCAGTGAGTCGCAACAGGGGAGGACCCAGTACTTC
CAISESQQGRTQYF
>NA|TRBJ2-2|TRBV28|once
TGTGCCAGCAGTTTAGGTGGGCGGGGGCCCACCGGGGAGCTGTTTTTT
CASSLGGRGPTGELFF